These 5 T cell receptor beta chains came from one sample sequenced in a study of blood T cell repertoires in COVID-19 (dated by TCRdb to 2019 to 2021). Library construction relied on the immunoSEQ multiplex PCR assay. Drawn from immuneACCESS, this table holds only the in-frame rearrangements with V and J called that TCRdb kept. Clones are partly lost; checked studies trace under half to an unresolved V gene and leave the rest unexplained. This sample has over 300,000 clones in its table, and 90% of those were observed once. Of the sample, 6.5% falls within the top ten clones. Sequencing was done on a sample of peripheral blood. Source of these receptors: a man between 18 and 35 years old with active or convalescent COVID-19.

This rearrangement joins TRBV28 to TRBJ2-2, with D possibly being TRBD1 (7 bases). CDR3 length: 13 amino acids. V lost 5 bases to trimming and J lost 7 bases, with 11 bases between them. Germline values: CDR1 MDHEN, CDR2 SYDVKM. The CDR3 here is CASSRRGVGELFF. The CDR3 DNA follows: TGTGCCAGCAGTCGCAGGGGGGTCGGGGAGCTGTTTTTT.

This clone was seen a few times. This chain uses TRBV12-3 or TRBV12-4 with TRBJ1-5, with 7 bases aligning to TRBD1. V gave up 6 bases and J gave up 7 bases; unmatched junction bases: 6. The CDR3 is made up of 13 amino acids. CDR3 sequence (DNA): TGTGCCAGCAGCGACAGGGAACGGCAGCCCCAGCATTTT. It yields the protein CASSDRERQPQHF.

The chain combines TRBV6-5 with TRBJ2-1; perhaps TRBD2 as D (7 bases). V was clipped by 0 bases and J by 5 bases, with 14 bases between them. This CDR3 is built from 16 residues. In germline, CDR1 is MNHEY, CDR2 SVGAGI. The CDR3 loop is CASSYSSRGANNEQFF. CDR3 in DNA: TGTGCCAGCAGTTACTCGTCCCGGGGGGCAAACAATGAGCAGTTCTTC.

The genes are TRBV6-6 and TRBJ2-7; D uncertain. Trimming took off 8 bases at V and 3 bases at J, with 11 bases between the two ends. Germline values: CDR1 MNHNY, CDR2 SVGAGI (reference sequence). CDR3 size: 12 residues. The CDR3 spells CASGSHSYEQYF. CDR3 bases: TGTGCCAGCGGAAGTCACAGCTACGAGCAGTACTTC.

The V gene is TRBV20-1, the J gene TRBJ2-3; a weak D match, TRBD1 (5 bases). The germline CDR1 and CDR2 sequences are DFQATT and SNEGSKA (reference sequence). The CDR3 extends over 15 amino acids. Trimming removed 3 bases from V and 7 bases from J, with 20 bases in between. CDR3 region: CSASKAAAQEHTQYF. The CDR3 nucleotides read TGCAGTGCTAGTAAGGCGGCGGCACAGGAACATACGCAGTATTTT.